Each of the 2 T cell receptor beta chains below was sequenced from the same sample in a study of technical replicates of blood from a handful of donors. Data came from immunoSEQ multiplex PCR; TCRdb stores just in-frame clones and leaves some out. The profile shows around 80,000 clones, 98% of them singletons. Sequenced input: T cells isolated from PBMCs. These receptors all come from a human donor in good health.

The chain combines TRBV6-1 with TRBJ2-7; D is ambiguous. Germline lookup yields CDR1 MNHNS and CDR2 SASEGT. The CDR3 runs to 17 residues. Trimming took off 3 bases at V and 0 bases at J, with 18 bases between the two ends. The CDR3 loop reads CASSESPSGSSSYEQYF. The CDR3, as DNA: TGTGCCAGCAGTGAGTCGCCCTCTGGATCTAGCTCCTACGAGCAGTACTTC.

The V gene is TRBV5-1, the J gene TRBJ1-2, with a possible D match to TRBD1 (5 bases). V lost 1 base to trimming and J lost 3 bases, with 16 bases between them. Germline values: CDR1 SGHRS, CDR2 YFSETQ. The length of the CDR3 is 16 residues. This CDR3 is CASSLRGPPQYYGYTF. In DNA form, the CDR3 reads TGCGCCAGCAGCTTGAGGGGTCCGCCTCAATACTATGGCTACACCTTC.